The 3 T cell receptor beta chains below all came from one sample that was sequenced in a study of shared clonotypes between healthy human individuals. The assay was immunoSEQ multiplex PCR, and TCRdb's table has in-frame clones only and misses some. The repertoire includes about 460,000 clones, about 74% of them detected once, and 12% sits in the top ten. The specimen was PBMCs. The receptors were sampled from a woman aged 40 to 50 in good health. Some clones in this sample may be carry-over from other donors' samples.

In regard to this clone: The same CDR3 also results from other DNA sequences found in this sample. The chain links TRBV5-1 to TRBJ2-3; TRBD2 agrees at 7 bases. Germline V CDR1 and CDR2: SGHRS, YFSETQ. CDR3 size: 14 residues. Trimming cost V 4 bases and J 2 bases; bases outside gene matches: 4. CDR3 region: CASSLGGPTDTQYF. The CDR3 bases are TGCGCCAGCAGCCTGGGAGGGCCCACAGATACGCAGTATTTT.

V and J are TRBV5-4 and TRBJ1-2; TRBD1 matches 7 bases. V was clipped by 4 bases and J by 8 bases; unmatched bases: 5. The CDR3 is 12 residues long. The germline gives CDR1 SGHNT, CDR2 YYREEE (reference sequence). As DNA, the CDR3 is TGTGCCAGCAGCCCACAGGGGTGGGGCTACACCTTC. As protein: CASSPQGWGYTF.

The gene calls are TRBV7-9 and TRBJ2-7; D gene unclear. The CDR3 loop spans 14 amino acids. V lost 5 bases to trimming and J lost 1 base, with 12 bases between them. Germline lookup yields CDR1 SEHNR and CDR2 FQNEAQ (reference sequence). The CDR3 loop is CASSSAGGSYEQYF. The CDR3, as DNA: TGTGCCAGCAGCAGTGCTGGCGGATCCTACGAGCAGTACTTC.